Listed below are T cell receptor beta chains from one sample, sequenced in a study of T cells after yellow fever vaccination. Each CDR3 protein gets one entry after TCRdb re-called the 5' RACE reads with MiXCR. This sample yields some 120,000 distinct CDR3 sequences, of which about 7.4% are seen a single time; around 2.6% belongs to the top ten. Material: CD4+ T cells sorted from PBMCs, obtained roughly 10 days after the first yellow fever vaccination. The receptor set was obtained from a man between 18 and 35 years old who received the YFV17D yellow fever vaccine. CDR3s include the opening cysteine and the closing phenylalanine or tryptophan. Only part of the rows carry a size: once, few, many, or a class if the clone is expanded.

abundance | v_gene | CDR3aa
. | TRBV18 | CASSTGQDYGYTF
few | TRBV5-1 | CASSFFGQGGTGELFF
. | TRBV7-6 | CASSSKRTGIIGYTF
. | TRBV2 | CASMLDMNTEAFF
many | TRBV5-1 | CASSLAALSTDTQYF
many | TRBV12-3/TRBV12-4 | CASSRSGAYYNEQFF
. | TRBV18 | CASSLGRTRYNEQFF
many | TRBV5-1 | CASSLMGGTNEKLFF
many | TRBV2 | CASRVGGSYGYTF
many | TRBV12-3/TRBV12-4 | CASSPLSGNDNEQFF
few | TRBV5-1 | CASSQTSGGSETQYF
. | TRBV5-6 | CASSLAPPHRNTEAFF
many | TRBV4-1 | CASSWTGPNSPLHF
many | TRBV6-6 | CASSYRARAEAFF
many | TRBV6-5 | CASSPPGQPYEQYF
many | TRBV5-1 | CASSRDGEAFF
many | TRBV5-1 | CASSLASGGHEQFF
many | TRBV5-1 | CASSLVAGTDPDTQYF
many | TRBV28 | CASSMASGFDTQYF
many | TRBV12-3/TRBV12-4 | CASSLNGLKETQYF
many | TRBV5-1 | CASSLYGPYNEQFF
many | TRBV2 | CASSEWFSSYEQYF
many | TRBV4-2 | CASSQPPGNSFDDEQFF
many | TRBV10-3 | CAIRGRYQETQYF
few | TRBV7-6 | CASSSRRPGNTIYF
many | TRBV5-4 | CASSLYGANVLTF
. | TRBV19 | CASSMRQNYGYTF
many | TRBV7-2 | CASSLGEAGTEAFF
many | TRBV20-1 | CSAPGLAASRGFF
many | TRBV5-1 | CASYPGQQTYGYTF
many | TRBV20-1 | CSASRDRAQETQYF
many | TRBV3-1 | CASSQTAGATDTQYF
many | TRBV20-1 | CSATRDRNQPQHF